Below, 5 T cell receptor beta chains from the same sample are listed, as sequenced in a study of early T cells in non-severe SARS-CoV-2 infection (dated by TCRdb to the early 2020s). Libraries were prepared through 5' RACE. Reads for this sample came from a NextSeq 500. TCRdb redid the processing of the public reads, applying fastp at Q25 and MiXCR, and retained in-frame beta chains. CDR3 protein sequences are deduplicated, and each keeps its most common genes and DNA. The sample table holds roughly 47,000 distinct CDR3 sequences, of which about 6% were seen once. The ten top clones hold 2.5% to 3% of the sample. This specimen was whole blood, taken at baseline. The source of these receptors is an adult who was a healthcare worker with PCR-confirmed SARS-CoV-2 infection or an uninfected control (not recorded which).

The table lists this clonotype with many counts. The chain carries TRBV27 and TRBJ1-1, with D maybe TRBD1 (6 bases). V was shortened by 6 bases and J by 4 bases, with 21 bases between the two germline ends. The CDR3 loop spans 16 amino acids. Per the germline V gene, CDR1 is MNHEY and CDR2 is SMNVEV (reference sequence). CDR3 region: CASRKATQGGGTEAFF. The DNA of the CDR3 is TGTGCCAGCAGGAAAGCAACACAGGGAGGGGGCACTGAAGCTTTCTTT.

In its sample, this clonotype was seen many times. V and J are TRBV9 and TRBJ2-3; the D is unclear. V lost 2 bases, J lost 1 base, and 11 bases lay in between. The germline CDR1 and CDR2 sequences are SGDLS and YYNGEE. There are 15 residues in the CDR3. This CDR3 is CASSVVARGTDTQYF. In nucleotides, the CDR3 is TGTGCCAGCAGCGTGGTAGCTCGGGGCACAGATACGCAGTATTTT.

This clonotype was observed at least ten times. The CDR3 is CASSLGPGPLQFF. The DNA of the CDR3 is TGTGCCAGCAGCTTGGGCCCGGGACCTCTTCAGTTCTTC. This chain links TRBV11-2 with TRBJ2-1; D assignment may be TRBD1 or TRBD2 (5 bases each). Trimming stripped 3 bases from V and 13 bases from J, with 16 bases between. CDR1 is SGHAT and CDR2 is FQNNGV in the germline V gene. The CDR3 extends over 13 amino acids.

The chain couples TRBV20-1 to TRBJ2-1, with 8 bases aligning to TRBD2. The CDR3 runs 14 residues. CDR1 is DFQATT, CDR2 SNEGSKA, per germline (reference sequence). Germline trimming cut 0 bases from V and 6 bases from J; bases unmatched to any gene: 4. The CDR3 protein is CSARDSGGGNEQFF. The DNA for the CDR3 is TGCAGTGCTAGAGATTCCGGGGGGGGCAATGAGCAGTTCTTC.

The CDR3 reads CSATAGGGNYEQYF. CDR3 in DNA: TGCAGTGCCACCGCAGGGGGAGGGAACTACGAGCAGTACTTC. This chain joins TRBV20-1 and TRBJ2-7; the D gene could be TRBD1 or TRBD2 (7 bases each). Germline V lookup: CDR1 DFQATT, CDR2 SNEGSKA (reference sequence). Trimming removed 6 bases at V and 3 bases at J, with 18 bases between. This CDR3 contains 14 residues.